This entry features one T cell receptor beta chain sequence. Its antigen is currently unknown. These data belong to a study of human T cells and chemical hapten exposure. Individual cDNA molecules (in the library) carried attached unique molecular identifiers. Authors' analysis steps: Sample-level TCR yields exhibited a median of about 91,000, with a range of roughly 20,000 to 750,000. TCRdb processed the RACE reads anew with MiXCR; each CDR3 protein has one entry. The V and J calls come from TCRdb's annotation, not from the publication. The sample lists tens of thousands of distinct CDR3 sequences, less than 3.5% occurring once. Whole-study results and caveats: Alopecia affecting every donor means their immune response may not match healthy people's.

The time point is: patch test 2, 6 weeks after DPC sensitization. Treatment specified: therapeutic diphenylcyclopropenone sensitization with weekly scalp DPC. The CDR3 runs to 16 residues. Germline V gene lookup returns CDR1 LGHNA and CDR2 YNFKEQ. V lost 0 bases to trimming and J lost 7 bases; unmatched junction nucleotides: 10. The sequences come from whole blood, collected in connection with sensitization to the hapten diphenylcyclopropenone (DPC). The V gene is TRBV4-2, the J gene TRBJ2-3; 7 nucleotides align to TRBD2. This receptor was identified in a man aged 35 to 55 with alopecia areata. Some clones in this sample may be carry-over from other donors' samples. The DNA of the CDR3 is TGTGCCAGCAGCCAAGACCCGGGGAGGGAGGCGAATACGCAGTATTTT. Translated: CASSQDPGREANTQYF.